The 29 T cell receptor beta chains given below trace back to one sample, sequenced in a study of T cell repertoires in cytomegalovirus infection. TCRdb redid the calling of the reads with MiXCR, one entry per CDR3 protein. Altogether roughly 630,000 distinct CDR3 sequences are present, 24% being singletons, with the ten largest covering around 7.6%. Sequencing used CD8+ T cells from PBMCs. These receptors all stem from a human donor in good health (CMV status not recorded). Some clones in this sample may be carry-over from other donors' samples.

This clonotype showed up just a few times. CDR3 region: CASSQGGETYEQYF. The CDR3 DNA reads as TGCGCCAGCAGCCAAGGGGGGGAGACCTACGAGCAGTACTTC. The J gene is TRBJ2-7, the V gene TRBV4-1; D is possibly TRBD2 (6 bases). CDR1 is MGHRA and CDR2 is YSYEKL in the germline V gene. Trimming took 1 base from V and 2 from J, leaving 9 bases between them. The CDR3 totals 14 residues.

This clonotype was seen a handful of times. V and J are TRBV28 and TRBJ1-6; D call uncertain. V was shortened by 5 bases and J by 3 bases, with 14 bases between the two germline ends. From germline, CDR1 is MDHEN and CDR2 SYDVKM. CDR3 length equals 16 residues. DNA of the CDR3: TGTGCCAGCAGTAGCGCGGACCCCGTCTATAATTCACCCCTCCACTTT. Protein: CASSSADPVYNSPLHF.

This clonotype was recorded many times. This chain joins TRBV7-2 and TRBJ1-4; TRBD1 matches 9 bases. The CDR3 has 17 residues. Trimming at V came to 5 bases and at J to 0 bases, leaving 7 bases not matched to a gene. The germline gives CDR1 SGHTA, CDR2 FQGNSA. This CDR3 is CASSPGTGPATNEKLFF. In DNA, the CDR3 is TGTGCCAGCAGCCCCGGGACAGGGCCTGCAACTAATGAAAAACTGTTTTTT.

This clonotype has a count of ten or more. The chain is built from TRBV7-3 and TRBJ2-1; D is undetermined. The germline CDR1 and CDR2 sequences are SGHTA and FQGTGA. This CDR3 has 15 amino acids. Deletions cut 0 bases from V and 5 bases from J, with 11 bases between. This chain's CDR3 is CASSLTADRNNEQFF. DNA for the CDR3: TGTGCCAGCAGCTTAACTGCGGATCGGAACAATGAGCAGTTCTTC.

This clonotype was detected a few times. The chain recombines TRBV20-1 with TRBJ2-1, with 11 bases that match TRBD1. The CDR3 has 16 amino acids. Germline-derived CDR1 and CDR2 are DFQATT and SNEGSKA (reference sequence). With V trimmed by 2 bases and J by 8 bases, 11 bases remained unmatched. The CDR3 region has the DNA TGCAGTGCTAGACCGTCAAGGGACAGGGGGGATGATGAGCAGTTCTTC. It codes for CSARPSRDRGDDEQFF.

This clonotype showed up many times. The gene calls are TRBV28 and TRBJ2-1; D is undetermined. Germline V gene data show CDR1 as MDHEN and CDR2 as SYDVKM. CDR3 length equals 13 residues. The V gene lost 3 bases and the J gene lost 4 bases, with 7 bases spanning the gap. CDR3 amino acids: CASSFARYNEQFF. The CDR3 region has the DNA TGTGCCAGCAGTTTTGCTCGTTACAATGAGCAGTTCTTC.

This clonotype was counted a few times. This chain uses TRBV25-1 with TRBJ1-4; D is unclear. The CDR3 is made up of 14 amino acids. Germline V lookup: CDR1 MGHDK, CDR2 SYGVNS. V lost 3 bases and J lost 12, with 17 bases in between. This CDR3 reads CASSDSNLRRELFF. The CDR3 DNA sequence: TGTGCCAGCAGTGACTCTAACTTGAGGAGGGAACTGTTTTTT.

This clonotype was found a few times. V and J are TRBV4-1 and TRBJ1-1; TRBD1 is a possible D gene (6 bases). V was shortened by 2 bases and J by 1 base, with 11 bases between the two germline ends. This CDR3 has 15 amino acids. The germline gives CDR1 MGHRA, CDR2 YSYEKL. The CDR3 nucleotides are TGCGCCAGCAGCCAATACAGGGACTCGAACACTGAAGCTTTCTTT. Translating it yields CASSQYRDSNTEAFF.

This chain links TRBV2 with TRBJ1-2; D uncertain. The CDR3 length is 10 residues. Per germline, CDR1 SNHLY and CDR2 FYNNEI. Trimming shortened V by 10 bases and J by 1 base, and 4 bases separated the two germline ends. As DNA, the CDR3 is TGTGCCACATATAACTATGGCTACACCTTC. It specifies CATYNYGYTF.

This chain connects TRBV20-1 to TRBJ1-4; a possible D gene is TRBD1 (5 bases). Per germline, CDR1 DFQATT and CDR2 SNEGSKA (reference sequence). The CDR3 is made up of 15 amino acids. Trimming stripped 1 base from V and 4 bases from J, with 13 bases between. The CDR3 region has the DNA TGCAGTGCTAGAGGTCTCAGGGAAGATAATGAAAAACTGTTTTTT. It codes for CSARGLREDNEKLFF.

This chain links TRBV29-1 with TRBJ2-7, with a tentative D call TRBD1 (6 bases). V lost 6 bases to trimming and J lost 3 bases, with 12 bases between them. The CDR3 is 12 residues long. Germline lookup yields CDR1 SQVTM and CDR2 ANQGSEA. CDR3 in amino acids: CSVLRGDYEQYF. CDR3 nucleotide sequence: TGCAGCGTACTCAGGGGAGACTACGAGCAGTACTTC.

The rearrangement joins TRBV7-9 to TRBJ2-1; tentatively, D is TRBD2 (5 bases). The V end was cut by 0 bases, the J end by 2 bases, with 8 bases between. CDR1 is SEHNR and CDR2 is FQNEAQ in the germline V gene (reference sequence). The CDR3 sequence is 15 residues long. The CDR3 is CASSLATGAYNEQFF. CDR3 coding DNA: TGTGCCAGCAGCTTAGCCACCGGGGCCTACAATGAGCAGTTCTTC.

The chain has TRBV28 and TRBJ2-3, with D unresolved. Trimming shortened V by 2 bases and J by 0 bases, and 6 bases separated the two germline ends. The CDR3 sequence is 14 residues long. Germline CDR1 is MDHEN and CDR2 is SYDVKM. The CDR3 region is CASSLMISTDTQYF. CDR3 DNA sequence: TGTGCCAGCAGTTTAATGATTAGCACAGATACGCAGTATTTT.

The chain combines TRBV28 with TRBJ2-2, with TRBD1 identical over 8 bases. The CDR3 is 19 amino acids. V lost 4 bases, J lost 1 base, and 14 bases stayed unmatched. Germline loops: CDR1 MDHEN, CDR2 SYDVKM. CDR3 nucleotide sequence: TGTGCCAGCAGTTCGGTGCCAGGGGGCGGTTTGTGGAACACCGGGGAGCTGTTTTTT. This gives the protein CASSSVPGGGLWNTGELFF.

The DNA of the CDR3 is TGCAGTGCGCAGGGACAGGGGGATTCTTACGAGCAGTACGTC. Residues: CSAQGQGDSYEQYV. The chain is built from TRBV20-1 and TRBJ2-7; TRBD1 matches 11 bases. V gave up 6 bases and J gave up 4 bases; unmatched junction bases: 8. The CDR3 has 14 residues. Per the germline V gene, CDR1 is DFQATT and CDR2 is SNEGSKA (reference sequence).

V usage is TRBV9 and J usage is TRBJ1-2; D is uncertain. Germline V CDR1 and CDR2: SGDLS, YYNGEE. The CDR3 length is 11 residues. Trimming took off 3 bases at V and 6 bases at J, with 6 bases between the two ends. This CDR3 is CASSASDGYTF. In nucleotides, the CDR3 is TGTGCCAGCAGCGCCTCGGATGGCTACACCTTC.

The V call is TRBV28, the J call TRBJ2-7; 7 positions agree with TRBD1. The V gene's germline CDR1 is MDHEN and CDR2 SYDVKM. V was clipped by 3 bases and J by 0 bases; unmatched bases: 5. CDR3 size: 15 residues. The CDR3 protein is CASSLERGLSYEQYV. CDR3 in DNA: TGTGCCAGCAGTTTGGAAAGGGGGCTCTCCTACGAGCAGTACGTC.

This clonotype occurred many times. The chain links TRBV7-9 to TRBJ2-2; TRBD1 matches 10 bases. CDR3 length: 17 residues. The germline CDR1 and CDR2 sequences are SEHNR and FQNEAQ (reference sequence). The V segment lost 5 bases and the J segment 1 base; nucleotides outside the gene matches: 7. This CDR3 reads CASSLRDRGQNTGELFF. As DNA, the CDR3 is TGTGCCAGCAGCCTCCGGGACAGGGGACAGAACACCGGGGAGCTGTTTTTT.

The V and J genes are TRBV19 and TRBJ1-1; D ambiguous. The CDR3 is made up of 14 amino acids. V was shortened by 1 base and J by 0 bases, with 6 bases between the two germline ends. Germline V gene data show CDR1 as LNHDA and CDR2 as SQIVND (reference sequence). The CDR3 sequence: CASSIAGMNTEAFF. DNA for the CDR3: TGTGCCAGTAGTATAGCCGGGATGAACACTGAAGCTTTCTTT.

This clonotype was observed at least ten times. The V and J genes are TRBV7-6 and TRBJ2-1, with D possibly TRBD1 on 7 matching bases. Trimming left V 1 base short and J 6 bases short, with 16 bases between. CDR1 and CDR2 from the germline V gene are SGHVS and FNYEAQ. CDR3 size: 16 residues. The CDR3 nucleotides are TGTGCCAGCAGCTTAGGGGGGGTGGGACAGAGCAATGAGCAGTTCTTC. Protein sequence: CASSLGGVGQSNEQFF.

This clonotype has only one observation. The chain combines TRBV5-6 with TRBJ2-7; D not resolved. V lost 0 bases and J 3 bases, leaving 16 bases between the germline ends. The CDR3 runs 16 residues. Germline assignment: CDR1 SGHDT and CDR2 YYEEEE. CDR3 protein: CASSLAVLVSDYEQYV. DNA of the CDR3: TGTGCCAGCAGCTTGGCCGTGTTGGTGTCGGACTACGAGCAGTACGTC.

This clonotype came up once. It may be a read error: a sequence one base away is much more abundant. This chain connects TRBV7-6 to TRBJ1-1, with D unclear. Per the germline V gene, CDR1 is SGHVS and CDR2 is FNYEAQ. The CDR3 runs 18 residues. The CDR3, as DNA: TGTGCCAGCAGCTCCCAATCCGGCCTAGGAAGGGAAAACACTGTAGCTTTCTTT. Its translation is CASSSQSGLGRENTVAFF.

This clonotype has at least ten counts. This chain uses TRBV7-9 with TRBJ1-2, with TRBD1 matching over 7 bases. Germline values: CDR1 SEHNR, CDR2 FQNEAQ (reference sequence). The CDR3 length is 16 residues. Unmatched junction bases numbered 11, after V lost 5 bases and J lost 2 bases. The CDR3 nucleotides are TGTGCCAGCAGCCAGGACAGGACCGAGAAGAACTATGGCTACACCTTC. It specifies CASSQDRTEKNYGYTF.

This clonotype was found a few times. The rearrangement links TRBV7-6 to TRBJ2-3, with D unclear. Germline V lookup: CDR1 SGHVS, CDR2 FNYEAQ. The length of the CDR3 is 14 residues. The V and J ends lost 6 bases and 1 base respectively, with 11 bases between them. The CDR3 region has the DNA TGTGCCAGCAGTTCACAGCTTGGCACAGATACGCAGTATTTT. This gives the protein CASSSQLGTDTQYF.

The CDR3 DNA reads TGTGCCAGCAGCTTAGTCTACAGGGTGAGCTCTGGGGCCAACGTCCTGACTTTC. Protein sequence: CASSLVYRVSSGANVLTF. The chain recombines TRBV7-9 with TRBJ2-6; tentatively, D is TRBD1 (6 bases). In germline, CDR1 is SEHNR, CDR2 FQNEAQ (reference sequence). The CDR3 sequence is 18 residues long. The V end was cut by 1 base, the J end by 0 bases, with 13 bases between.

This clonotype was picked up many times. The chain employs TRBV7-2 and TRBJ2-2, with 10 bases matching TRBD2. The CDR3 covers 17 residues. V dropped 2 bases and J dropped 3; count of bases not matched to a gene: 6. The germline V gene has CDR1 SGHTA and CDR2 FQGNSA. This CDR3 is CASSLRASGGYTGELFF. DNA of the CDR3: TGTGCCAGCAGCTTAAGGGCTAGCGGGGGTTACACCGGGGAGCTGTTTTTT.

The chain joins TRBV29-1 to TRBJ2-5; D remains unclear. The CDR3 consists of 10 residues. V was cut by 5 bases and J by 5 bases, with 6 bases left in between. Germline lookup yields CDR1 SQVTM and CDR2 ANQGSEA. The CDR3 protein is CSVIWETQYF. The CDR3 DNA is TGCAGCGTTATTTGGGAGACCCAGTACTTC.

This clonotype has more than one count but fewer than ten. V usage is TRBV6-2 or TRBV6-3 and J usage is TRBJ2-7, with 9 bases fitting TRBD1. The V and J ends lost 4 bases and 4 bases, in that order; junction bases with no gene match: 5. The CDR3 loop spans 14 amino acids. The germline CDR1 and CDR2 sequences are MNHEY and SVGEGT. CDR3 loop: CASSFQGQGYEQYF. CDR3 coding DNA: TGTGCCAGCAGTTTTCAAGGACAGGGGTACGAGCAGTACTTC.

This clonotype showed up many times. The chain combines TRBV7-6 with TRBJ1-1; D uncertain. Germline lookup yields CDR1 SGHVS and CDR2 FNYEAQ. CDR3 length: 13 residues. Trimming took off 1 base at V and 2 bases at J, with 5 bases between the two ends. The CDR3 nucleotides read TGTGCCAGCAGCTTAGGGAGCAACACTGAAGCTTTCTTT. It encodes CASSLGSNTEAFF. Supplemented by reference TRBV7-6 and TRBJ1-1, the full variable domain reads GAGVSQSPRYKVTKRGQDVALRCDPISGHVSLYWYRQALGQGPEFLTYFNYEAQQDKSGLPNDRFSAERPEGSISTLTIQRTEQRDSAMYRCASSLGSNTEAFFGQGTRLTVV.